Following are 10 T cell receptor beta chains from one sample sequenced in a study of blood T cell repertoires in COVID-19. Sequencing used immunoSEQ multiplex PCR; TCRdb keeps in-frame clones, though not all of them. The sample has around 18,000 clones; about nine tenths are singletons. The specimen sequenced was peripheral blood. The receptors were gathered from a human donor in a cohort sampled during active COVID-19.

The table lists this clone with a count of one. The CDR3 coding sequence is TGCGCCAGCAGTCCCCTCGGGGGTCTGAACACTGAAGCTTTCTTT. Translated: CASSPLGGLNTEAFF. The rearrangement joins TRBV23-1 to TRBJ1-1; tentative D call: TRBD1 (5 bases). TRBV23-1 is classed as an ORF, of uncertain function. The V end lost 4 bases, the J end lost 0 bases, and 12 bases lay between the germline ends. The CDR3 extends over 15 amino acids.

The genes are TRBV15 and TRBJ1-1, with 10 bases identical to TRBD1. The CDR3 consists of 16 residues. Germline V gene data show CDR1 as LNHNV and CDR2 as YYDKDF (reference sequence). Losses at the gene ends were 0 bases for V and 6 bases for J; bases not matched to a gene: 7. CDR3 region: CATSREVGTGVAEAFF. CDR3 sequence (DNA): TGTGCCACCAGCAGAGAAGTGGGGACAGGGGTGGCTGAAGCTTTCTTT. The full variable domain, with the rest looked up from reference TRBV15 and TRBJ1-1, is DAMVIQNPRYQVTQFGKPVTLSCSQTLNHNVMYWYQQKSSQAPKLLFHYYDKDFNNEADTPDNFQSRRPNTSFCFLDIRSPGLGDTAMYLCATSREVGTGVAEAFFGQGTRLTVV.

The genes are TRBV5-1 and TRBJ2-1, with 10 positions matching TRBD2. CDR1 SGHRS and CDR2 YFSETQ come from the germline V gene. This CDR3 comprises 16 residues. Trimming at V came to 4 bases and at J to 2 bases, leaving 6 bases not matched to a gene. The CDR3 reads CASSQSSGSPYNEQFF. DNA for the CDR3: TGCGCCAGCAGCCAGTCTAGCGGGAGCCCCTACAATGAGCAGTTCTTC.

This chain joins TRBV27 and TRBJ2-1; the D gene is possibly TRBD2 (5 bases). Deletions cut 8 bases from V and 8 bases from J, with 19 bases between. The CDR3 spans 14 residues. From germline, CDR1 is MNHEY and CDR2 SMNVEV (reference sequence). The CDR3 bases are TGTGCCAGCCGGACGAGGGCGGTTTGGGATGAGCAGTTCTTC. Residues: CASRTRAVWDEQFF.

The chain uses TRBV3-1 (or the pseudogene TRBV3-2) and TRBJ1-2; perhaps TRBD1 as D (6 bases). V was clipped by 3 bases and J by 6 bases, with 11 bases between them. There are 13 residues in the CDR3. Germline-derived CDR1 and CDR2 are LGHDT and YNNKEL (reference sequence). This CDR3 is CASSHTGPDGYTF. CDR3 nucleotide sequence: TGTGCCAGCAGCCATACAGGGCCGGATGGCTACACCTTC.

The chain employs TRBV19 and TRBJ2-1; D is uncertain. Trimming took off 2 bases at V and 1 base at J, with 15 bases between the two ends. Germline assignment: CDR1 LNHDA and CDR2 SQIVND (reference sequence). The CDR3 runs 17 residues. The CDR3 reads CASSISSIPSSYNEQFF. The CDR3 region has the DNA TGTGCCAGTAGTATATCGTCCATTCCCAGTTCCTACAATGAGCAGTTCTTC.

This CDR3 is CASSKEGRVRGRPYEQYF. CDR3 sequence (DNA): TGTGCCAGCAGTAAGGAGGGGAGAGTGAGGGGGCGCCCCTACGAGCAGTACTTC. The J gene is TRBJ2-7, the V gene TRBV2, with a possible D match to TRBD1 (7 bases). CDR3 length equals 18 residues. The V end was cut by 5 bases, the J end by 2 bases, with 25 bases between. The germline V gene has CDR1 SNHLY and CDR2 FYNNEI.

This clone was seen a handful of times. The chain recombines TRBV27 with TRBJ1-2, with 9 bases aligning to TRBD1. CDR1 MNHEY and CDR2 SMNVEV come from the germline V gene (reference sequence). The CDR3 has 14 residues. V shed 6 bases, J shed 2 bases, and the junction held 4 bases outside the gene matches. CDR3 residues: CASSVQGANYGYTF. CDR3 nucleotide sequence: TGTGCCAGCAGCGTACAGGGGGCAAACTATGGCTACACCTTC.

This chain connects TRBV5-8 to TRBJ1-2; TRBD1 matches at 7 bases. V lost 5 bases, J lost 4 bases, and 8 bases stayed unmatched. CDR3 length: 14 amino acids. Germline lookup yields CDR1 SGHTS and CDR2 YDEGEE. CDR3 region: CASRQTGVSYGYTF. The CDR3 bases are TGTGCCAGCAGGCAAACAGGGGTGAGCTATGGCTACACCTTC.

This clone was found once. The V and J genes are TRBV5-5 and TRBJ1-2, with 9 nucleotides matching TRBD1. Germline values: CDR1 SGHKS, CDR2 YYEKEE (reference sequence). This CDR3 has 14 amino acids. The trim removed 0 bases at V and 7 bases at J, leaving 4 bases unmatched. The CDR3, as DNA: TGTGCCAGCAGCTTGGACAGGGACAGGGTTGGCTACACCTTC. This sequence encodes CASSLDRDRVGYTF.